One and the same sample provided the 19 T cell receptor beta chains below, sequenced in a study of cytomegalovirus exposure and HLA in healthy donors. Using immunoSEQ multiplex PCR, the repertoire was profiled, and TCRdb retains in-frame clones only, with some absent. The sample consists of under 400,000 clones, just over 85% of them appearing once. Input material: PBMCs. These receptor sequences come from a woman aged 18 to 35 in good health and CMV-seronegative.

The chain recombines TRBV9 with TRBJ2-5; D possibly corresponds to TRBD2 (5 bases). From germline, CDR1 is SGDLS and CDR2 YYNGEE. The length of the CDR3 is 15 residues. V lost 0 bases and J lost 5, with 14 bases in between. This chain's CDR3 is CASSVGGSGFETQYF. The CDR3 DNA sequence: TGTGCCAGCAGCGTAGGAGGGAGTGGCTTTGAGACCCAGTACTTC. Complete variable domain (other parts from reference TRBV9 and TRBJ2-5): DSGVTQTPKHLITATGQRVTLRCSPRSGDLSVYWYQQSLDQGLQFLIQYYNGEERAKGNILERFSAQQFPDLHSELNLSSLELGDSALYFCASSVGGSGFETQYFGPGTRLLVL.

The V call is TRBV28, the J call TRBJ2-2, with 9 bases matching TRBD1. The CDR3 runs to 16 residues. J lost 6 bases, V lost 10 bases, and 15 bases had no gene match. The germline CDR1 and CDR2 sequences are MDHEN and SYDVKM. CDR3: CATYPRTGEKPGELFF. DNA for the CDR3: TGTGCCACCTACCCCAGGACAGGGGAAAAGCCCGGGGAGCTGTTTTTT.

The CDR3 sequence: CASSLRTGGMYEQYF. The CDR3 bases are TGTGCCAGCAGTTTAAGGACAGGGGGTATGTACGAGCAGTACTTC. The chain couples TRBV27 to TRBJ2-7; TRBD1 aligns across 10 bases. V was pared by 2 bases and J by 4 bases, with 5 bases of the junction left unmatched. The CDR3 runs to 15 residues. Germline CDR1 is MNHEY and CDR2 is SMNVEV (reference sequence).

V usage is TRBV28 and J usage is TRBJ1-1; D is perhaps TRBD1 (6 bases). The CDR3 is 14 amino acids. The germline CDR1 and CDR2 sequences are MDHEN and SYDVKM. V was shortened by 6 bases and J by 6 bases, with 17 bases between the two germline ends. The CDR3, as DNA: TGTGCCAGCAGCTACAGGGTGTCGTACGCTGAAGCTTTCTTT. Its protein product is CASSYRVSYAEAFF.

CDR3: CASSATGPGLAGGPQYF. The CDR3 DNA is TGTGCCAGCAGCGCAACCGGGCCGGGACTAGCGGGAGGGCCCCAGTATTTT. This chain uses TRBV11-1 with TRBJ2-3, with 16 bases fitting TRBD2. Trimming at V came to 5 bases and at J to 12 bases, leaving 14 bases not matched to a gene. Germline CDR1 is SGHAT and CDR2 is FQDESV (reference sequence). The CDR3 has 17 amino acids.

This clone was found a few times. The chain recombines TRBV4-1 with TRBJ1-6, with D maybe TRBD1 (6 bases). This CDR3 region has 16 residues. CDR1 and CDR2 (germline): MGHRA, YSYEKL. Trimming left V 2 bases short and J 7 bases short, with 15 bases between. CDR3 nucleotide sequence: TGCGCCAGCAGCCAACCCACAGGGCCACAGAATTCACCCCTCCACTTT. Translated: CASSQPTGPQNSPLHF.

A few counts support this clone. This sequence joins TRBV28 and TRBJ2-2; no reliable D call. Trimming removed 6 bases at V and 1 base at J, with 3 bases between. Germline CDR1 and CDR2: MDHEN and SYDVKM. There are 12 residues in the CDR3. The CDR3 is CASSWNTGELFF. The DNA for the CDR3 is TGTGCCAGCAGCTGGAACACCGGGGAGCTGTTTTTT.

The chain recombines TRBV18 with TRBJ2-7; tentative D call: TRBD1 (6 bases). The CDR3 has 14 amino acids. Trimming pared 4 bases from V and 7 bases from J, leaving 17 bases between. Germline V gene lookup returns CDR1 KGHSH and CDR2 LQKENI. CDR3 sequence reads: CASSHHPQGREQYF. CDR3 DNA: TGTGCCAGCTCACACCACCCACAGGGCAGAGAGCAGTACTTC.

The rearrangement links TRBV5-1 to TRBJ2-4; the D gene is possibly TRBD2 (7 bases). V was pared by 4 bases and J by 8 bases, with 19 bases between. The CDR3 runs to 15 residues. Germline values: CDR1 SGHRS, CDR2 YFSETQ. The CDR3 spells CASSKQGGGRDIQYF. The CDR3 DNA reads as TGCGCCAGCAGCAAACAGGGAGGGGGTAGGGACATTCAGTACTTC. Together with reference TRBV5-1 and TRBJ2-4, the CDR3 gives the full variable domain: KAGVTQTPRYLIKTRGQQVTLSCSPISGHRSVSWYQQTPGQGLQFLFEYFSETQRNKGNFPGRFSGRQFSNSRSEMNVSTLELGDSALYLCASSKQGGGRDIQYFGAGTRLSVL.

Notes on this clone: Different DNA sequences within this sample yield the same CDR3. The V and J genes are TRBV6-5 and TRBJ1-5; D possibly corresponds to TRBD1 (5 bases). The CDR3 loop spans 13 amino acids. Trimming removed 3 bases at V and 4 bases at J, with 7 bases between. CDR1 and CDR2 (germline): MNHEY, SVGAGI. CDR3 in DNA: TGTGCCAGCAGTTATGGGGGGAATCAGCCCCAGCATTTT. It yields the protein CASSYGGNQPQHF.

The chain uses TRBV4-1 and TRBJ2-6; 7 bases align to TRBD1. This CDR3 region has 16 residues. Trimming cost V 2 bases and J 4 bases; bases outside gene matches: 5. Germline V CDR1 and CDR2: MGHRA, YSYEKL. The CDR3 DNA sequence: TGCGCCAGCAGCCAACCCGACAGGGACGGGGCCAACGTCCTGACTTTC. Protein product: CASSQPDRDGANVLTF.

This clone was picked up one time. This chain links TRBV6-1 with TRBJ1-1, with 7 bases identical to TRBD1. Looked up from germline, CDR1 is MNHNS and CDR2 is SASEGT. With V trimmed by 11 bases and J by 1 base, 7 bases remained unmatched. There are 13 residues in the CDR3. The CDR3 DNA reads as TGTGCCGCTTGGACAGGCCCGAACACTGAAGCTTTCTTT. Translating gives CAAWTGPNTEAFF.

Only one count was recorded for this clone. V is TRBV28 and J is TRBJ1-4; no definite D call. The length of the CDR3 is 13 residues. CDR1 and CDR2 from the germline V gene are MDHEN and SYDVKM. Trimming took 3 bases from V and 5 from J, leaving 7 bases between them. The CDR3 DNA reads TGTGCCAGCAGTTTTCAGGTGAATGAAAAACTGTTTTTT. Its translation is CASSFQVNEKLFF.

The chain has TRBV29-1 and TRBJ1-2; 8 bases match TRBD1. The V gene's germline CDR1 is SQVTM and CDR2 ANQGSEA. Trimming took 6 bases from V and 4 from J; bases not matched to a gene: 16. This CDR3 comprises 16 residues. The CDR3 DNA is TGCAGCGTAGACAACCCATGGACAGGGCCAGGCTATGGCTACACCTTC. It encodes CSVDNPWTGPGYGYTF.

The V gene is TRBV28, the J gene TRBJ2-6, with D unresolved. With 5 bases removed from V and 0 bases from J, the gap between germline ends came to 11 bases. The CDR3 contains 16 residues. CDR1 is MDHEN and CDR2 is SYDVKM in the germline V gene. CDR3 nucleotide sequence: TGTGCCAGCAGTCCGCTGAGCTTCTCTGGGGCCAACGTCCTGACTTTC. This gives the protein CASSPLSFSGANVLTF.

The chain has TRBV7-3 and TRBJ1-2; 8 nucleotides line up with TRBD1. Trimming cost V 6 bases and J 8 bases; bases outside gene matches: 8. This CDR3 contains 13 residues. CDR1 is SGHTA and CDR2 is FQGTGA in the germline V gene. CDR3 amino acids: CASSGRGLSGYTF. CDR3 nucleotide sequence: TGTGCCAGCAGTGGCAGGGGGCTTAGCGGCTACACCTTC.

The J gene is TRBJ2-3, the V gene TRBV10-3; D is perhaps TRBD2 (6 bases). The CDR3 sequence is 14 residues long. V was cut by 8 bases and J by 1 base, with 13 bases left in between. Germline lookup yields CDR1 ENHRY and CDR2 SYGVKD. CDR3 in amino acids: CAIGNPGGTDTQYF. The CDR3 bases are TGTGCCATCGGGAACCCGGGGGGCACAGATACGCAGTATTTT.

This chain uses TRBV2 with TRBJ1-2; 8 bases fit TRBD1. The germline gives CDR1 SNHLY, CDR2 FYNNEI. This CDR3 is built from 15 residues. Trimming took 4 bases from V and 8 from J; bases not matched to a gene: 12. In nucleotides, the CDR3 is TGTGCCAGCAGTGTAGAAAACAGGGGGATGAGGGGCTACACCTTC. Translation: CASSVENRGMRGYTF. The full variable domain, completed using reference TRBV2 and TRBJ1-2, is EPEVTQTPSHQVTQMGQEVILRCVPISNHLYFYWYRQILGQKVEFLVSFYNNEISEKSEIFDDQFSVERPDGSNFTLKIRSTKLEDSAMYFCASSVENRGMRGYTFGSGTRLTVV.

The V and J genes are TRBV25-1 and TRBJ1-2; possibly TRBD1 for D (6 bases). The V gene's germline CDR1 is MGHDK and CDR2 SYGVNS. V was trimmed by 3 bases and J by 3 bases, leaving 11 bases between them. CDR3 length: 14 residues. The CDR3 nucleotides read TGTGCCAGCAGTGATCAGGGGCCCTACTATGGCTACACCTTC. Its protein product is CASSDQGPYYGYTF.